Listed here is a single TCR beta chain. There is no known antigen for this receptor. Base qualities are not provided; no much larger clone lies one nucleotide away. This record comes from a study of shared clonotypes between healthy human individuals (dated by TCRdb to the early 2020s). Background on the whole study: A few men and a couple of women, aged 18 to 49 years, made up the cohort. Between about 0.8 and 9 billion PBMCs per donor were obtained by leukapheresis. To estimate repertoire size and how much clonotype sharing occurs between individuals, the study deeply sequenced the blood TCR repertoires of five or six healthy adults. To increase sequencing depth and limit assay-specific biases, TCR repertoire library preparation and sequencing were carried out by different laboratories using diverse techniques. For each donor, three plates each were used for CD4 naive and CD4 memory, two plates were used for CD8 naive, and one plate was used for CD8 memory. General conclusions and limits of the study: Incomplete sequencing was indicated by rarefaction of sorted-subset datasets, despite the large sequencing depth. Sampling was restricted to blood, and TCR repertoires in tissue are likely to differ from TCR repertoires in blood. Pairwise subsampling led to the expectation that sequencing depth would affect the degree of clonotype sharing among donors. Clonotypes shared by all four sorted-subset donors showed higher generation probabilities than non-shared clonotypes. Sharing across several donors was observed for approximately 5% of naive CD4, around 3.5% of naive CD8, over 2% of memory CD4, and about 0.38% of memory CD8 clonotypes. The genetic and exposure-history diversity represented was limited by the small number of donors. Naive subsets generally had larger estimated clonotype richness than memory subsets did.

TCR CDR3 regions were amplified from genomic DNA by multiplex PCR using the deep immunoSEQ assay. For each cell subset, the extracted genomic DNA was distributed evenly across all wells of several immunoSEQ 96-well plates, and each plate served as one replicate. For sorted subsets, roughly 200 ng of genomic DNA, equivalent to 30,000 or so T cell genomes, went into each replicate PCR. The purified libraries were quantified using a Qubit 3.0 fluorometer, sized with a Bioanalyzer 2100, and then quantified again using the KAPA Library Quantification kit. Every immunoSEQ 96-well plate was sequenced on a separate single-read 150-cycle Illumina NextSeq 550 flow cell. Regarding the original processing steps: Because the immunoSEQ output included only junctional sequences and no quality scores, the filtering could not be the same as the filtering used for full-length reads. Sequences were annotated with PyIR, a Python wrapper for IgBLAST v1.9, using IMGT germline references to assign V/J genes and CDR3. Reads with weak V/J assignments (E-value above 1e-6), missing CDR3, stop codons, out-of-frame junctions, or ambiguous translated residues were removed. A V3J clonotype was defined by an identical inferred V gene, J gene, and CDR3 amino acid sequence. Percentage overlap between repertoires was calculated by dividing the number of shared unique clonotypes by the size of the smaller repertoire. Richness of each repertoire was evaluated using RTK rarefaction, the Chao1 estimator, and Recon v2.1 estimates of unobserved clonotypes. OLGA was used to compute generation probabilities for all TCRbeta clonotypes that the gDNA method yielded from a few donors. The table was pulled from immuneACCESS by TCRdb, which kept in-frame rearrangements only. Such tables lose some clones; where checked, under half of the loss comes from unresolved V genes, and the rest has no known cause. V, J and clone size are taken as reported in that table, and D and trimming were inferred from the DNA itself. For this sample the table gives nearly 1,000,000 clones, of which more than 75% were detected only once. The biggest ten clones account for about 1.5% of the sample.

The donors were healthy, HIV-negative adults with no recently reported acute infections or vaccinations. All donors were Caucasian adults living in Nashville, Tennessee, USA. CD4+ T cells were enriched through magnetic negative selection, after which naive cells were positively selected on CD45RA and the remaining negative fraction served as the memory subset. After blood collection by leukapheresis, PBMCs were isolated using Ficoll-Histopaque density gradient centrifugation and then cryopreserved in the vapor phase of liquid nitrogen. Analytical flow cytometry was used to check the purity and quantity of each magnetically sorted T cell population. Genomic DNA was isolated from each sorted fraction and quantified by UV absorbance on a Nanodrop 2000c. V loses 3 bases of germline sequence and J loses 0 bases, and the interval between the two ends is 9 bases. The CDR3 runs 14 amino acids, cysteine and phenylalanine included. Just CDR3 DNA is preserved here, 42 bases in frame from base 1. Based on the germline V gene, the CDR1 and CDR2 sequences are KGHSH and LQKENI.

The receptor was derived from a man aged 18 to 30 in good health. The chain uses TRBV18 and TRBJ2-7, with no confident D gene call. The specimen was memory CD4+ T cells sorted from blood. In the paper's terms, the cell subset or site label means: CD45RA-negative fraction. DNA sequence: TGTGCCAGCTCACCCCAGGAGAGCTCCTACGAGCAGTACTTC. Its translation is CASSPQESSYEQYF.